This is a list of T cell receptor beta chains from one sample in a study of tumor-infiltrating lymphocytes in primary liver carcinoma. TCRdb itself ran the multiplex PCR reads through MiXCR, one entry per CDR3 protein. The sample lists some 200,000 distinct CDR3 sequences, less than 70% occurring once. The sample taken for sequencing was peripheral blood. These receptor sequences come from a woman aged 60-75 years with primary liver carcinoma and hepatitis B virus infection. Both conserved end residues are part of each CDR3. Fields, in order: clone size, V gene, D gene, CDR3 length, J gene, CDR3 DNA, CDR3 protein. D genes are given only for firm matches. Rows may omit the clone size; those that give it use once, few, many or a size class.

abundance: many; v_gene: TRBV6-5; d_gene: .; len: 15; j_gene: TRBJ2-5; CDR3nt: TGTGCCAGCAGTTACTCGCGGGATACCCAAGAGACCCAGTACTTC; CDR3aa: CASSYSRDTQETQYF
abundance: .; v_gene: TRBV12-3/TRBV12-4; d_gene: TRBD1; len: 12; j_gene: TRBJ2-5; CDR3nt: TGTGCCTGCAGACTCGTGCAGGACAGGGCGTACTTC; CDR3aa: CACRLVQDRAYF
abundance: .; v_gene: TRBV12-3/TRBV12-4; d_gene: .; len: 16; j_gene: TRBJ1-6; CDR3nt: TGTGCCAGCAGATTTGGCAGGGTCGAAAATAATTCACCCCTCCACTTT; CDR3aa: CASRFGRVENNSPLHF
abundance: .; v_gene: TRBV12-3/TRBV12-4; d_gene: TRBD2; len: 16; j_gene: TRBJ2-7; CDR3nt: TGTGCCAGCAGCCCCCCCCTAGCGGGATATTCTTACGAGCAGTACTTC; CDR3aa: CASSPPLAGYSYEQYF
abundance: .; v_gene: TRBV11-2; d_gene: .; len: 13; j_gene: TRBJ2-5; CDR3nt: TGTGGCAGCAGCCTACGGGGTGCGGAGACCCAGTACTTC; CDR3aa: CGSSLRGAETQYF
abundance: .; v_gene: TRBV29-1; d_gene: TRBD1; len: 13; j_gene: TRBJ1-2; CDR3nt: TGCAGCGTCAGGACAGGGGGCTGGCATGGCTACACCTTC; CDR3aa: CSVRTGGWHGYTF
abundance: many; v_gene: TRBV5-6; d_gene: TRBD1; len: 14; j_gene: TRBJ2-7; CDR3nt: TGTGCCAGCAGCTTGCGGCAGGGGGCCTACGAGCAGTACTTC; CDR3aa: CASSLRQGAYEQYF
abundance: .; v_gene: TRBV12-3/TRBV12-4; d_gene: .; len: 14; j_gene: TRBJ2-2; CDR3nt: TGTGCTAGCACGCGGCTAGTGGACACCGGGGAGCTGTTTTTT; CDR3aa: CASTRLVDTGELFF
abundance: .; v_gene: TRBV12-3/TRBV12-4; d_gene: TRBD1; len: 14; j_gene: TRBJ1-2; CDR3nt: TGTGCCAACAGTTTGCTGACAGGGTTCCCTGGCTACACCTTC; CDR3aa: CANSLLTGFPGYTF
abundance: many; v_gene: TRBV6-5; d_gene: .; len: 14; j_gene: TRBJ1-6; CDR3nt: TGTGCCAGCAGAAAGGACCGACGGTATTCACCCCTCCACTTT; CDR3aa: CASRKDRRYSPLHF
abundance: .; v_gene: TRBV4-1; d_gene: .; len: 16; j_gene: TRBJ1-2; CDR3nt: TGCGTCAGCAGCCAAGATCAGTGGACAGAATCGGTTGGCTACACCTTC; CDR3aa: CVSSQDQWTESVGYTF
abundance: few; v_gene: TRBV28; d_gene: .; len: 11; j_gene: TRBJ2-7; CDR3nt: TGTGCCAGCAGTATAGGCTACGAGCAGTACTTC; CDR3aa: CASSIGYEQYF
abundance: .; v_gene: TRBV7-9; d_gene: TRBD1; len: 14; j_gene: TRBJ2-1; CDR3nt: TGTGCCAGCAATTGGGGACAGGGGAGGAATGAGCAGTTCTTC; CDR3aa: CASNWGQGRNEQFF
abundance: many; v_gene: TRBV28; d_gene: .; len: 15; j_gene: TRBJ2-7; CDR3nt: TGTGCCAGCAACATACTAAGCGGAAGACTTTACGAGCAGTACTTC; CDR3aa: CASNILSGRLYEQYF
abundance: .; v_gene: TRBV5-6; d_gene: .; len: 15; j_gene: TRBJ2-2; CDR3nt: TGTGCCAGTGGCTTGTTCGGGAGAGCCACCGGGGAGCTGTTTTTT; CDR3aa: CASGLFGRATGELFF
abundance: many; v_gene: TRBV11-2; d_gene: .; len: 12; j_gene: TRBJ2-7; CDR3nt: TGTGCCAGCAGCTTATCCTCTTACGAGCAGTACTTC; CDR3aa: CASSLSSYEQYF
abundance: many; v_gene: TRBV6-2/TRBV6-3; d_gene: TRBD1; len: 15; j_gene: TRBJ2-7; CDR3nt: TGTGCCAGCAGCGTATTACAGGGGTACTCCTACGAGCAGTACTTC; CDR3aa: CASSVLQGYSYEQYF
abundance: .; v_gene: TRBV12-3/TRBV12-4; d_gene: TRBD1; len: 13; j_gene: TRBJ1-1; CDR3nt: TGTGCCACCAGCCGACAGGGGAACACTGAAGCTTCATTT; CDR3aa: CATSRQGNTEASF
abundance: many; v_gene: TRBV11-2; d_gene: .; len: 13; j_gene: TRBJ1-2; CDR3nt: TGTGCCAGCAGCTTGGAGGGGAACTATGGCTACACCTTC; CDR3aa: CASSLEGNYGYTF
abundance: .; v_gene: TRBV7-9; d_gene: .; len: 15; j_gene: TRBJ2-7; CDR3nt: TGTGCCAGCAGCCCAGGACCGAGACAATCCTACGAGCAGTACTTC; CDR3aa: CASSPGPRQSYEQYF
abundance: .; v_gene: TRBV11-2; d_gene: .; len: 15; j_gene: TRBJ2-2; CDR3nt: TGTGCCAGCAGCTTACGCGGGACTCACACCGGGGGTCTGTTTTTT; CDR3aa: CASSLRGTHTGGLFF
abundance: .; v_gene: TRBV11-3; d_gene: TRBD1; len: 15; j_gene: TRBJ1-4; CDR3nt: TGTACCAGCAACCCGACCGGACAGGGAAAAATACCACTGTTTTTT; CDR3aa: CTSNPTGQGKIPLFF
abundance: .; v_gene: TRBV5-4; d_gene: .; len: 15; j_gene: TRBJ2-1; CDR3nt: TGTGCCAGCAGCCTCGGATTCCCGGAGGGCAATGGGCAGTTCTTC; CDR3aa: CASSLGFPEGNGQFF
abundance: .; v_gene: TRBV12-3/TRBV12-4; d_gene: .; len: 19; j_gene: TRBJ2-4; CDR3nt: TGTGCCAGCAGTGGGCGTGAGACAGCAGTCCTACTAGCCAAAAACATTCAGTACTTC; CDR3aa: CASSGRETAVLLAKNIQYF
abundance: .; v_gene: TRBV11-2; d_gene: TRBD1; len: 16; j_gene: TRBJ2-4; CDR3nt: TGTGCCAGCAGCTTTGGCGGCCTCAGGACAGGGGGTGTCTCGTACTTC; CDR3aa: CASSFGGLRTGGVSYF
abundance: .; v_gene: TRBV11-2; d_gene: TRBD2; len: 14; j_gene: TRBJ2-3; CDR3nt: TGTGCCAGCACCATTAGCGGGAGCACAGATACGAAGTATTTC; CDR3aa: CASTISGSTDTKYF